This T cell receptor beta chain was found in a study of blood T cell repertoires in COVID-19. The overall study: From the United States, Italy and Spain came samples of acute and convalescent COVID-19. Sources were T cells, B-cell-depleted T cells, or PBMCs; the material itself was cDNA or gDNA.

Clones were sequenced by immunoSEQ multiplex PCR, and TCRdb holds only the in-frame ones, with some missing. This table has about 120,000 clones, around 87% appearing once. The CDR3 covers 14 residues. V was pared by 5 bases and J by 8 bases, with 8 bases of the junction left unmatched. Germline lookup yields CDR1 LNHDA and CDR2 SQIVND (reference sequence). The clonotype comes from a woman in her sixties or seventies with COVID-19, enrolled during active disease. The sample taken for sequencing was peripheral blood. This chain links TRBV19 with TRBJ1-2, with 10 bases identical to TRBD1. This CDR3 reads CASSDTGTGAGYTF. For the CDR3, the DNA is TGTGCCAGTAGTGACACCGGGACAGGGGCCGGCTACACCTTC.